This T cell receptor (beta chain) originates from a study of T-cell reconstitution after alpha-beta-depleted transplantation in children. Germline CDR1 is KGHSH and CDR2 is LQKENI. This CDR3 is 15 amino acids long. Trimming cost V 4 bases and J 0 bases, with 12 bases left between them. This sample's TCRbeta library carried unique molecular identifier barcodes. In TCRdb, the PCR reads were re-called with MiXCR into one record per CDR3 protein. This sample carries a few hundred thousand distinct CDR3 sequences, 25% to 30% of them seen once, and the ten largest clones take approximately 33%. The study's findings and limits: Surviving recipient T cells and thymic progenitors underlay high day-60 TCRbeta diversity in some patients. Several hundred rapidly expanded clones from non-depleted graft cells reportedly supplied alpha-beta T cells about two months post-transplant. Diversity and T-cell counts at one year after transplant derived mostly from new T cells.

For this clonotype: Its antigen is not identified.

The source of this sequence is a boy younger than two with Wiskott-Aldrich syndrome, due to receive a stem cell transplant. Sequences were derived from PBMCs, sampled before TCRalphabeta/CD19-depleted stem cell transplant. This chain links TRBV18 with TRBJ1-1; no clear D gene. The CDR3 reads CASSLSSTLNTEAFF. CDR3 coding DNA: TGTGCCAGCTCACTAAGCTCGACACTGAACACTGAAGCTTTCTTT.